This T cell receptor (beta chain) is drawn from a study of shared clonotypes between healthy human individuals. Notes on the study in general: Sorted-subset sequencing, rarefaction showed, was incomplete despite large depth.

The CDR3 extends over 16 amino acids. V lost 2 bases, J lost 0 bases, and 11 bases lay in between. Germline V lookup: CDR1 MGHRA, CDR2 YSYEKL. Terminally differentiated effector memory CD45RA+ cells were excluded from the naive CD8 cells, which were CD45RO-negative and positively selected for CCR7. The table came from immunoSEQ multiplex PCR; TCRdb's copy has only in-frame clones and leaves some out. The sample carries roughly 550,000 clones, about 95% recorded once. Note on this clone: Its antigen remains unidentified.

Sequencing was carried out using naive CD8+ T cells sorted from blood. This TCR derives from a woman in her thirties in good health. The chain joins TRBV4-1 to TRBJ1-5; maybe TRBD1 (6 bases). CDR3 DNA: TGCGCCAGCAGCCAATTCGGACAGAATAGCAATCAGCCCCAGCATTTT. Its translation is CASSQFGQNSNQPQHF.